These 19 T cell receptor beta chains came from one sample sequenced in a study of T cells after yellow fever vaccination. Via MiXCR, TCRdb re-called the 5' RACE reads, giving one row per CDR3 protein. There are about 500,000 distinct CDR3 sequences in the sample; around 16% occur only once, and 17% lies in the top ten. This material consisted of PBMCs, taken more than 4 days after the first yellow fever vaccination. Receptor source: a man aged 18 to 30 who received the YFV17D yellow fever vaccine.

This clonotype was seen more than once but under ten times. The CDR3 is CSGQLRDSYEQYF. The CDR3 DNA sequence: TGCAGCGGCCAACTCCGGGACAGCTACGAGCAGTACTTC. The chain has TRBV29-1 and TRBJ2-7; TRBD1 matches at 7 bases. The germline gives CDR1 SQVTM, CDR2 ANQGSEA. The CDR3 is 13 residues long. The junction had 9 bases not matched to a gene; V was cut back by 7 bases and J by 3 bases.

The chain carries TRBV20-1 and TRBJ2-5; perhaps TRBD2 as D (6 bases). V shed 6 bases and J shed 7 bases, with 21 bases lying between them. Germline V CDR1 and CDR2: DFQATT, SNEGSKA (reference sequence). CDR3 length: 14 residues. Here the CDR3 reads CSASREINRGTQYF. The DNA for the CDR3 is TGCAGTGCGAGCCGGGAGATCAATAGGGGGACCCAGTACTTC.

Only a few counts were recorded for this clonotype. This rearrangement joins TRBV7-9 to TRBJ1-2; 7 nucleotides line up with TRBD1. V gave up 5 bases and J gave up 8 bases; unmatched junction bases: 11. Germline V lookup: CDR1 SEHNR, CDR2 FQNEAQ (reference sequence). The CDR3 contains 14 residues. In DNA, the CDR3 is TGTGCCAGCAGCCCCGACAGGGAGCTATTCGGCTACACCTTC. It specifies CASSPDRELFGYTF.

The gene calls are TRBV27 and TRBJ2-5, with D perhaps assigned TRBD1 or TRBD2 (5 bases each). The CDR3 contains 14 residues. Germline V gives CDR1 MNHEY, CDR2 SMNVEV (reference sequence). V lost 5 bases to trimming and J lost 5 bases, with 15 bases between them. CDR3 bases: TGTGCCAGCAGTGACCGGGGCCCAATTGAGACCCAGTACTTC. It translates to CASSDRGPIETQYF.

The chain carries TRBV4-1 and TRBJ2-5; 14 nucleotides match TRBD2. Losses at the gene ends were 4 bases for V and 7 bases for J; bases not matched to a gene: 11. The CDR3 runs to 17 residues. CDR1 and CDR2 (germline): MGHRA, YSYEKL. DNA of the CDR3: TGCGCCAGCAGCCCCCCGGAGGGACTAGCGGGGGAGGTGACCCAGTACTTC. Encoded protein: CASSPPEGLAGEVTQYF.

This clonotype turned up a few times. The gene calls are TRBV12-3 or TRBV12-4 and TRBJ2-2; TRBD2 matches at 7 bases. This CDR3 has 16 amino acids. The trim removed 7 bases at V and 0 bases at J, leaving 8 bases unmatched. CDR3 sequence reads: CASTSRGGANTGELFF. In DNA, the CDR3 is TGTGCCAGCACCTCACGGGGAGGGGCGAACACCGGGGAGCTGTTTTTT.

This clonotype was observed a handful of times. V is TRBV7-2 and J is TRBJ1-1, with TRBD1 as a possible D gene (6 bases). Trimming removed 3 bases from V and 4 bases from J, with 12 bases in between. CDR1 SGHTA and CDR2 FQGNSA come from the germline V gene. The CDR3 sequence is 14 residues long. The CDR3 is CASSLVRGLTEAFF. CDR3 coding DNA: TGTGCCAGCAGCTTGGTTCGGGGGCTCACTGAAGCTTTCTTT.

This clonotype turned up a few times. The chain joins TRBV7-3 to TRBJ2-3; 7 positions match TRBD2. The CDR3 covers 15 residues. V shed 5 bases and J 4 bases; nucleotides not matched to a gene: 9. From germline, CDR1 is SGHTA and CDR2 FQGTGA. CDR3: CASSIVAGSADTQYF. CDR3 nucleotide sequence: TGTGCCAGCAGCATCGTAGCGGGCTCGGCAGATACGCAGTATTTT.

This clonotype has more than one count but fewer than ten. The rearrangement joins TRBV4-3 to TRBJ1-6; 10 bases agree with TRBD1. From germline, CDR1 is LGHNA and CDR2 YSLEER. This CDR3 is built from 16 residues. The junction had 7 bases not matched to a gene; V was cut back by 4 bases and J by 7 bases. CDR3 coding DNA: TGCGCCAGCAGCCGGACCCCGGGACAGGGGAATTCACCCCTCCACTTT. Its protein is CASSRTPGQGNSPLHF.

This clonotype was recorded a few times. The chain uses TRBV20-1 and TRBJ2-1, with D perhaps matching TRBD1 (5 bases). This CDR3 region has 13 residues. Deletions cut 8 bases from V and 6 bases from J, with 17 bases between. The germline gives CDR1 DFQATT, CDR2 SNEGSKA (reference sequence). CDR3: CSTKTGHFNEQFF. The CDR3 DNA is TGCAGTACAAAGACCGGACACTTCAATGAGCAGTTCTTC.

This chain links TRBV29-1 with TRBJ2-5, with 8 bases aligning to TRBD2. The V gene's germline CDR1 is SQVTM and CDR2 ANQGSEA. The CDR3 has 13 amino acids. The ends lost 8 bases at V and 0 bases at J; junction bases unmatched: 5. CDR3 region: CSFGGLDQETQYF. CDR3 bases: TGCAGCTTCGGGGGACTAGACCAAGAGACCCAGTACTTC.

Concerning this clonotype itself: In this CDR3 the conserved last residue, phenylalanine or tryptophan, is missing, so a read error is likely. V and J are TRBV4-3 and TRBJ1-1, with D possibly being TRBD1 (6 bases). The V end was cut by 0 bases, the J end by 9 bases, with 17 bases between. The CDR3 loop spans 15 amino acids. Germline V lookup: CDR1 LGHNA, CDR2 YSLEER. The CDR3: CASSQDLGDTGQAFL. The CDR3 DNA follows: TGCGCCAGCAGCCAAGATTTGGGGGACACCGGGCAAGCTTTCCTT.

The V call is TRBV5-5, the J call TRBJ2-5; TRBD2 agrees at 12 bases. CDR1 and CDR2 (germline): SGHKS, YYEKEE (reference sequence). The V gene end was trimmed by 3 bases and the J gene end by 7 bases; junction bases not matched to a gene: 1. This CDR3 comprises 13 residues. The CDR3 DNA sequence: TGTGCCAGCAGCTCTAGCGGGGGGGCGACCCAGTACTTC. Translated, it gives CASSSSGGATQYF.

The chain links TRBV18 to TRBJ2-7; D perhaps matches TRBD1 (6 bases). Trimming removed 3 bases at V and 4 bases at J, with 16 bases between. The CDR3 loop spans 15 amino acids. The germline V gene has CDR1 KGHSH and CDR2 LQKENI. The CDR3 spells CASSPSQGFSYEQYF. The CDR3 region has the DNA TGTGCCAGCTCACCCAGTCAGGGGTTTTCGTACGAGCAGTACTTC.

This clonotype has just a few counts. The rearrangement uses TRBV29-1 and TRBJ1-1; a possible D gene is TRBD1 (5 bases). This CDR3 comprises 14 residues. Germline CDR1 reads SQVTM; CDR2 reads ANQGSEA. V was shortened by 1 base and J by 1 base, with 10 bases between the two germline ends. CDR3 DNA: TGCAGCGTTGAAGCGGGAGGGACGAACACTGAAGCTTTCTTT. Translating gives CSVEAGGTNTEAFF.

The sample holds a few counts of this clonotype. This sequence joins TRBV12-3 or TRBV12-4 and TRBJ2-1, with D perhaps TRBD1 (6 bases). There are 14 residues in the CDR3. V gave up 2 bases and J gave up 10 bases, with 15 bases separating them. The CDR3 protein is CASSLSQGSGEQFF. CDR3 coding DNA: TGTGCCAGCAGTTTATCACAGGGTTCCGGGGAGCAGTTCTTC.

The chain is built from TRBV18 and TRBJ2-7; D is uncertain. The CDR3 runs to 12 residues. Per the germline V gene, CDR1 is KGHSH and CDR2 is LQKENI. Trimming stripped 0 bases from V and 5 bases from J, with 5 bases between. Here the CDR3 DNA reads TGTGCCAGCTCACCACCCTATGACGAGCAGTACTTC. Its translation: CASSPPYDEQYF.

The table lists this clonotype with a few counts. The genes are TRBV7-2 and TRBJ2-5, with D hard to call. In germline, CDR1 is SGHTA, CDR2 FQGNSA. The CDR3 runs 12 residues. V shed 8 bases and J shed 4 bases, with 11 bases lying between them. The CDR3 region has the DNA TGTGCCAGCTTTACGGTGGGAGAGACCCAGTACTTC. It specifies CASFTVGETQYF.

This clonotype was observed at least ten times. The J gene is TRBJ1-2, the V gene TRBV2; maybe TRBD1 (5 bases). The CDR3 is made up of 12 amino acids. V dropped 6 bases and J dropped 7 bases, with 12 bases sitting between them. Germline CDR1 SNHLY, CDR2 FYNNEI. This chain's CDR3 is CASRGRAVGYTF. The CDR3 DNA reads as TGTGCCAGCAGGGGACGAGCTGTTGGCTACACCTTC.